These T cell receptor beta chains were read from a single sample in a study of T cells in Graves' hyperthyroidism and ophthalmopathy. TCRdb ran MiXCR on the multiplex PCR reads and lists one entry per CDR3 protein. In the table there are about 180,000 distinct CDR3 sequences, 15% to 20% of which are singletons. The material sequenced was blood. The receptors shown here come from a woman between 50 and 59 years old with Graves' hyperthyroidism. The CDR3 runs from the conserved cysteine through the conserved F or W. D genes are given only for firm matches. A row's size may be missing; if present it is once, few, many or a size class.

>many|TRBD1|TRBV29-1|TRBJ2-7
CSVVDRGFSYEQYF
TGCAGCGTTGTGGACAGGGGGTTCTCCTACGAGCAGTACTTC
>many|NA|TRBV19|TRBJ1-1
CASSLQTVNTEAFF
TGTGCCAGTAGTCTCCAGACCGTGAACACTGAAGCTTTCTTT
>many|NA|TRBV6-1|TRBJ1-2
CASSYTSLAQTGYTF
TGTGCCAGCAGTTACACGTCGCTAGCCCAGACTGGCTACACCTTC
>NA|NA|TRBV19|TRBJ2-3
CASSVSRGKGDTQYF
TGTGCCAGTAGTGTTTCACGGGGGAAGGGGGATACGCAGTATTTT
>many|NA|TRBV28|TRBJ1-1
CASSLTGPAAAGGAFF
TGTGCCAGCTCCTTGACGGGCCCCGCTGCGGCCGGGGGAGCTTTCTTT
>many|NA|TRBV2|TRBJ2-1
CASSGTAWNNEQFF
TGTGCCAGCAGTGGTACTGCCTGGAACAATGAGCAGTTCTTC
>many|NA|TRBV6-6|TRBJ1-2
CASSYTGAGGYTF
TGTGCCAGCAGTTACACGGGGGCTGGTGGCTACACCTTC
>NA|TRBD1|TRBV7-7|TRBJ2-4
CASSLGAGQGAKVQYF
TGTGCTAGCAGCTTAGGAGCCGGACAGGGGGCAAAGGTTCAGTACTTC
>many|NA|TRBV6-2/TRBV6-3|TRBJ2-1
CATSPGYNEQFF
TGTGCCACTTCGCCAGGTTACAATGAGCAGTTCTTC
>many|NA|TRBV5-6|TRBJ1-5
CASSLYSQPQHF
TGTGCCAGCAGCTTGTACTCGCAGCCCCAGCATTTT
>NA|NA|TRBV7-9|TRBJ2-5
CASSVVIGEETQYF
TGTGCCAGCAGCGTTGTAATAGGGGAAGAGACCCAGTACTTC
>NA|TRBD2|TRBV20-1|TRBJ2-7
CSALDDMGGSSYEQYF
TGCAGTGCTCTTGATGATATGGGGGGGTCCTCCTACGAGCAGTACTTC
>many|TRBD1|TRBV7-2|TRBJ1-4
CASSPDRGRGEKLFF
TGTGCCAGCAGCCCAGACAGGGGGCGCGGGGAAAAACTGTTTTTT
>many|NA|TRBV3-1|TRBJ2-6
CASSQDANLALSGANVLTF
TGTGCCAGCAGCCAAGATGCGAACCTAGCCCTCTCTGGGGCCAACGTCCTGACTTTC
>NA|TRBD1|TRBV4-2|TRBJ1-1
CASSQSGTGRLNTEAFF
TGTGCCAGCAGCCAATCAGGGACAGGAAGATTGAACACTGAAGCTTTCTTT
>once|NA|TRBV12-3/TRBV12-4|TRBJ1-4
CASSPSSREKLFF
TGTGCCAGCAGTCCTTCGTCCCGCGAAAAACTGTTTTTT
>NA|NA|TRBV27|TRBJ1-5
CASSNGQNQPQHF
TGTGCCAGCTCAAACGGACAGAATCAGCCCCAGCATTTT
>many|NA|TRBV6-2/TRBV6-3|TRBJ1-5
CASSYTGGGQPQHF
TGTGCCAGCAGTTACACGGGGGGCGGGCAGCCCCAGCATTTT
>many|NA|TRBV6-1|TRBJ1-4
CASSPGGQVEKLFF
TGTGCCAGCAGCCCGGGAGGGCAGGTTGAAAAACTGTTTTTT
>few|NA|TRBV5-1|TRBJ1-4
CASRLSAVTPTNEKLFF
TGCGCCAGCCGCTTGTCGGCCGTTACGCCAACTAATGAAAAACTGTTTTTT
>many|NA|TRBV18|TRBJ1-1
CASSPLVAAAESNTEAFF
TGTGCCAGCTCACCTCTAGTCGCGGCTGCCGAATCGAACACTGAAGCTTTCTTT
>NA|NA|TRBV12-3/TRBV12-4|TRBJ2-1
CASSLALRYSYNEQFF
TGTGCCAGCAGTTTAGCGCTTCGCTACTCCTACAATGAGCAGTTCTTC
>few|TRBD2|TRBV20-1|TRBJ2-1
CSARVMVGLAGGYNEQFF
TGCAGTGCTAGAGTTATGGTTGGGCTAGCGGGGGGTTACAATGAGCAGTTCTTC
>many|TRBD1|TRBV6-1|TRBJ1-3
CASRDPGGSSGNTIYF
TGTGCCAGCAGGGATCCAGGGGGGAGCTCTGGAAACACCATATATTTT
>many|NA|TRBV9|TRBJ2-2
CASSAPTGDTGELFF
TGTGCCAGCAGCGCCCCGACAGGAGACACCGGGGAGCTGTTTTTT
>few|TRBD2|TRBV28|TRBJ2-2
CASSRPSGSNTGELFF
TGTGCCAGCAGCAGGCCTAGCGGGTCCAACACCGGGGAGCTGTTTTTT